This T cell receptor (beta chain) was identified in a study of blood T cell repertoires in COVID-19. Study-wide background: The analysed material was cDNA or gDNA that came from T cells, B-cell-depleted T cells, or PBMCs.

Germline V gives CDR1 PRHDT, CDR2 FYEKMQ (reference sequence). The length of the CDR3 is 13 residues. Deletions cut 2 bases from V and 3 bases from J, with 6 bases between. Assay used: immunoSEQ multiplex PCR; TCRdb lists only in-frame clones, some missing. The table has about 60,000 clones, more than 80% seen once. The chain couples TRBV13 to TRBJ2-3; tentative D call: TRBD1 (5 bases). Material: peripheral blood. The source of this sequence is a human donor with active COVID-19. The donor label of this sample is uncertain. The CDR3 region has the DNA TGTGCCAGCAGCTTAACAGGAACAGATACGCAGTATTTT. Its translation: CASSLTGTDTQYF. The variable domain in full, completed from reference TRBV13 and TRBJ2-3, reads AAGVIQSPRHLIKEKRETATLKCYPIPRHDTVYWYQQGPGQDPQFLISFYEKMQSDKGSIPDRFSAQQFSDYHSELNMSSLELGDSALYFCASSLTGTDTQYFGPGTRLTVL.